These 7 T cell receptor beta chains came from one sample sequenced in a study of response to subunit inactivated influenza vaccine. TCRdb re-called the RT-PCR reads through MiXCR, storing one row per CDR3 protein. The sample comprises hundreds of thousands of distinct CDR3 sequences, 10% to 15% of which are singletons, and roughly 10% rests with the top ten. This specimen consisted of PBMCs from blood, obtained on the day of vaccination. The source is a man aged 50 to 59 who received an inactivated influenza vaccine.

CDR3 sequence reads: CSAREALSGLGSNEQFF. The CDR3 nucleotides read TGCAGTGCTAGAGAAGCACTCAGCGGGTTAGGAAGCAATGAGCAGTTCTTC. The rearrangement links TRBV20-1 to TRBJ2-1, with D possibly matching TRBD2 (6 bases). There are 17 residues in the CDR3. Germline V gene lookup returns CDR1 DFQATT and CDR2 SNEGSKA (reference sequence). The V and J ends lost 0 bases and 6 bases respectively, with 21 bases between them.

This clonotype was seen more than once but under ten times. The chain employs TRBV20-1 and TRBJ2-7, with D perhaps TRBD1 or TRBD2 (5 bases each). CDR1 is DFQATT and CDR2 is SNEGSKA in the germline V gene (reference sequence). The ends were cut back, 0 bases at V and 5 bases at J, with 17 bases in the middle. There are 15 residues in the CDR3. The CDR3 region is CSARDLGVEIHEQYF. The CDR3 nucleotides are TGCAGTGCTAGAGATCTGGGGGTTGAAATCCACGAGCAGTACTTC.

This chain joins TRBV11-2 and TRBJ1-3; possible D gene TRBD1, 5 bases. Germline lookup yields CDR1 SGHAT and CDR2 FQNNGV. Trimming shortened V by 0 bases and J by 3 bases, and 12 bases separated the two germline ends. The CDR3 contains 16 residues. The CDR3 protein is CASSLDRTGLGNTIYF. CDR3 DNA sequence: TGTGCCAGCAGCTTAGATAGAACAGGACTTGGAAACACCATATATTTT.

This clonotype was counted between two and nine times. This chain joins TRBV5-1 and TRBJ2-5; perhaps TRBD2 as D (6 bases). The ends were cut back, 3 bases at V and 9 bases at J, with 18 bases in the middle. Germline loops: CDR1 SGHRS, CDR2 YFSETQ. The CDR3 consists of 14 residues. The CDR3 spells CASSWGRPGEAQYF. CDR3 bases: TGCGCCAGCAGCTGGGGACGGCCGGGGGAGGCCCAGTACTTC.

In its sample, this clonotype was seen many times. The rearrangement joins TRBV20-1 to TRBJ1-3; 7 bases align to TRBD1. From germline, CDR1 is DFQATT and CDR2 SNEGSKA (reference sequence). The CDR3 is made up of 15 amino acids. Trimming removed 5 bases from V and 0 bases from J; junction bases left unmatched: 7. The CDR3 DNA reads TGCAGTGCTGTCCAGGGGGTCATCTCTGGAAACACCATATATTTT. It yields the protein CSAVQGVISGNTIYF.

This clonotype turned up a few times. The chain links TRBV7-2 to TRBJ2-2; TRBD2 aligns across 13 bases. Germline loops: CDR1 SGHTA, CDR2 FQGNSA. This CDR3 has 16 residues. V dropped 3 bases and J dropped 8; count of bases not matched to a gene: 6. CDR3 residues: CASSFTSGRARGELFF. CDR3 bases: TGTGCCAGCAGCTTTACTAGCGGGAGGGCCCGGGGGGAGCTGTTTTTT.

This chain joins TRBV2 and TRBJ2-2; 9 bases are a match to TRBD1. With V trimmed by 4 bases and J by 7 bases, 7 bases remained unmatched. The CDR3 has 15 residues. Germline V gene sequence: CDR1 SNHLY, CDR2 FYNNEI. This CDR3 is CASSARQGGGGELFF. CDR3 DNA sequence: TGTGCCAGCAGTGCGAGACAGGGGGGCGGCGGGGAGCTGTTTTTT.